Listed here are 17 T cell receptor beta chains from one sample, sequenced in a study of blood T cell repertoires in COVID-19. Method: immunoSEQ multiplex PCR; TCRdb's copy keeps in-frame clones and lacks some. The sample carries some 70,000 clones, roughly 91% recorded once. The sequenced material came from peripheral blood. These receptor sequences come from a man aged 45-65 years with active COVID-19.

V gene TRBV7-3 combines with J gene TRBJ1-2, with D possibly matching TRBD1 (6 bases). The CDR3 sequence is 18 residues long. V was cut by 1 base and J by 4 bases, with 22 bases left in between. CDR1 SGHTA and CDR2 FQGTGA come from the germline V gene. The CDR3 region is CASSLKAPSRTDFYGYTF. CDR3 nucleotides: TGTGCCAGCAGCTTAAAAGCACCTTCGCGGACAGATTTCTATGGCTACACCTTC.

The V gene is TRBV4-2, the J gene TRBJ1-4; 7 bases map to TRBD1. Per germline, CDR1 LGHNA and CDR2 YNFKEQ. Unmatched junction bases numbered 5, after V lost 4 bases and J lost 3 bases. The CDR3 runs 15 residues. CDR3: CASSRPGTANEKLFF. In nucleotides, the CDR3 is TGTGCCAGCAGCCGACCCGGGACAGCTAATGAAAAACTGTTTTTT.

The rearrangement links TRBV4-1 to TRBJ2-7; D not certain. Between the trimmed V and J ends, which lost 1 base and 1 base, there was a span of 17 bases. The germline gives CDR1 MGHRA, CDR2 YSYEKL. There are 17 residues in the CDR3. CDR3 nucleotides: TGCGCCAGCAGCCAAGCGACGGAGACTGCCCATTCCTACGAGCAGTACTTC. It codes for CASSQATETAHSYEQYF.

J is TRBJ2-7 and V is TRBV9, with 8 bases lining up with TRBD2. Per the germline V gene, CDR1 is SGDLS and CDR2 is YYNGEE. J was trimmed by 0 bases and V by 0 bases; bases with no gene match: 2. The CDR3 runs 15 residues. The CDR3 DNA reads TGTGCCAGCAGCGTAGCGGGAGGGACCTCCTACGAGCAGTACTTC. Protein product: CASSVAGGTSYEQYF.

This sequence joins TRBV18 and TRBJ1-1, with 9 bases aligning to TRBD1. Germline CDR1 and CDR2: KGHSH and LQKENI. This CDR3 contains 16 residues. J gave up 4 bases and V 3 bases, and 9 bases lay outside the gene matches. The DNA for the CDR3 is TGTGCCAGCTCACCTCCGACAGGGGGATCGATCACTGAAGCTTTCTTT. This gives the protein CASSPPTGGSITEAFF.

This clone was counted a single time. The chain uses TRBV2 and TRBJ1-1; a weak D match, TRBD1 (5 bases). This CDR3 has 12 residues. Trimming took 6 bases from V and 6 from J, leaving 11 bases between them. Per the germline V gene, CDR1 is SNHLY and CDR2 is FYNNEI. CDR3: CASRYTGSEAFF. The DNA for the CDR3 is TGTGCCAGCAGGTACACAGGATCTGAAGCTTTCTTT.

This chain links TRBV7-2 with TRBJ2-7; D not resolved. This CDR3 region has 14 residues. CDR1 and CDR2 (germline): SGHTA, FQGNSA. The germline V and J ends were trimmed by 2 bases and 3 bases, with 11 bases remaining between them. CDR3 nucleotides: TGTGCCAGCAGCTTAAGTGATGGAGACTACGAGCAGTACTTC. It codes for CASSLSDGDYEQYF.

V usage is TRBV5-4 and J usage is TRBJ1-1; the D is unclear. Germline V gives CDR1 SGHNT, CDR2 YYREEE (reference sequence). The CDR3 spans 14 residues. The ends were cut back, 1 base at V and 3 bases at J, with 10 bases in the middle. CDR3 protein: CASSLIAQDTEAFF. The CDR3 DNA reads as TGTGCCAGCAGCTTGATCGCGCAAGACACTGAAGCTTTCTTT.

This clone has only one observation. The J gene is TRBJ2-2, the V gene TRBV30, with D possibly matching TRBD1 (6 bases). Germline CDR1 is GTSNPN and CDR2 is SVGIG (reference sequence). Between the trimmed V and J ends, which lost 1 base and 4 bases, there was a span of 19 bases. This CDR3 is 17 amino acids long. CDR3 region: CAWSGVRTGLGTGELFF. As DNA, the CDR3 is TGTGCCTGGAGTGGAGTTCGAACAGGGTTGGGCACCGGGGAGCTGTTTTTT. The full variable domain, with the rest looked up from reference TRBV30 and TRBJ2-2, is SQTIHQWPATLVQPVGSPLSLECTVEGTSNPNLYWYRQAAGRGLQLLFYSVGIGQISSEVPQNLSASRPQDRQFILSSKKLLLSDSGFYLCAWSGVRTGLGTGELFFGEGSRLTVL.

The chain has TRBV30 and TRBJ1-6, with 8 bases matching TRBD1. V was pared by 2 bases and J by 3 bases, with 3 bases of the junction left unmatched. In germline, CDR1 is GTSNPN, CDR2 SVGIG (reference sequence). The CDR3 has 15 amino acids. The CDR3 nucleotides read TGTGCCTGGAGTTTAGGACAGGGCTATAATTCACCCCTCCACTTT. Amino acids: CAWSLGQGYNSPLHF.

V is TRBV7-9 and J is TRBJ2-2, with 9 bases lining up with TRBD1. The CDR3 sequence is 16 residues long. Germline V gives CDR1 SEHNR, CDR2 FQNEAQ (reference sequence). Germline trimming cut 4 bases from V and 2 bases from J; bases unmatched to any gene: 5. This chain's CDR3 is CASSYGTGLNTGELFF. The CDR3 nucleotides read TGTGCCAGCAGCTACGGGACAGGGCTAAACACCGGGGAGCTGTTTTTT.

The rearrangement uses TRBV2 and TRBJ2-7; TRBD1 matches at 10 bases. Germline CDR1 reads SNHLY; CDR2 reads FYNNEI. The CDR3 runs 16 residues. The V gene end was trimmed by 3 bases and the J gene end by 8 bases; junction bases not matched to a gene: 13. The CDR3 sequence is CASSEATGTGELQQYF. The DNA for the CDR3 is TGTGCCAGCAGTGAGGCCACCGGGACAGGGGAGTTACAGCAGTACTTC.

The chain has TRBV28 and TRBJ1-2, with 7 bases lining up with TRBD1. The germline gives CDR1 MDHEN, CDR2 SYDVKM. This CDR3 is 15 amino acids long. J gave up 5 bases and V 6 bases, and 12 bases lay outside the gene matches. Here the CDR3 reads CASSVDRAATYGYTF. The CDR3, as DNA: TGTGCCAGCAGCGTTGACAGGGCCGCAACGTATGGCTACACCTTC.

The chain has TRBV4-3 and TRBJ2-2; possible D gene TRBD1, 6 bases. Germline V gene data show CDR1 as LGHNA and CDR2 as YSLEER. V shed 4 bases and J shed 3 bases, with 12 bases lying between them. The CDR3 has 15 amino acids. This CDR3 reads CASSPGTFYTGELFF. In DNA, the CDR3 is TGCGCCAGCAGCCCAGGGACATTTTACACCGGGGAGCTGTTTTTT.

This chain connects TRBV9 to TRBJ1-5; 7 bases fit TRBD1. CDR1 and CDR2 from the germline V gene are SGDLS and YYNGEE. CDR3 size: 14 residues. Trimming cost V 3 bases and J 4 bases; bases outside gene matches: 4. The chain's CDR3 is CASSGGQINQPQHF. The DNA of the CDR3 is TGTGCCAGCAGCGGGGGACAGATAAATCAGCCCCAGCATTTT.

This clone showed up just once. This chain uses TRBV5-5 with TRBJ2-7, with 7 nucleotides matching TRBD2. CDR1 is SGHKS and CDR2 is YYEKEE in the germline V gene (reference sequence). This CDR3 has 13 residues. V was pared by 2 bases and J by 4 bases, with 3 bases of the junction left unmatched. CDR3 nucleotide sequence: TGTGCCAGCAGCTTTGGCGGGAGTTACGAGCAGTACTTC. Its protein is CASSFGGSYEQYF.

This chain connects TRBV28 to TRBJ1-2; D ambiguous. The V end was cut by 5 bases, the J end by 4 bases, with 8 bases between. Germline assignment: CDR1 MDHEN and CDR2 SYDVKM. The CDR3 extends over 12 amino acids. The CDR3 region has the DNA TGTGCCAGCAGTGTCAGGTTCTATGGCTACACCTTC. Its translation is CASSVRFYGYTF.